The entry below describes one T cell receptor (beta chain). The sample is drawn from a study of control samples from healthy donors and cancer patients. Trimming shortened V by 5 bases and J by 2 bases, and 4 bases separated the two germline ends. Germline CDR1 is SGHAT and CDR2 is FQNNGV. The CDR3 totals 11 residues. Sequenced by immunoSEQ multiplex PCR; TCRdb stores in-frame clones only, minus some. The sample has about 410,000 clones, 90% seen once. The chain joins TRBV11-2 to TRBJ2-7; D not resolved. Source material: PBMCs. This sequence was found in a man between 35 and 55 years old with head and neck cancer. CDR3 in amino acids: CASSAAYEQYF. CDR3 coding DNA: TGTGCCAGCAGCGCCGCCTACGAGCAGTACTTC.